This TCR beta chain appears in the sequencing data of a study of blood T cell repertoires in COVID-19. Study-wide context: Italy, Spain and the United States were the sources of the convalescent and acute COVID-19 samples. T cells, B-cell-depleted T cells, or PBMCs provided the cDNA or gDNA that served as material.

The V segment lost 0 bases and the J segment 4 bases; nucleotides outside the gene matches: 6. Germline CDR1 and CDR2: KGHSH and LQKENI. The CDR3 consists of 16 residues. Original methodology: For nucleated cells, counts were estimated from reference gene primer amplification. Sequencing used immunoSEQ multiplex PCR; TCRdb keeps in-frame clones, though not all of them. V, J and clone size reflect that table, while D and trimming were determined from the DNA. The table includes about 100,000 clones, about 83% detected once. Sequencing was carried out using peripheral blood. The V and J genes are TRBV18 and TRBJ1-3; 7 nucleotides agree with TRBD1. This TCR derives from a woman aged 70-85 years with acute or convalescent COVID-19. The CDR3 nucleotides read TGTGCCAGCTCACCACCTGACAGGGTAGCAGGAAACACCATATATTTT. It yields the protein CASSPPDRVAGNTIYF.